This TCR beta chain was documented in a study of human T cells and chemical hapten exposure. TCRdb analysed the RACE reads with MiXCR anew, one entry per CDR3 protein. The table records around 60,000 distinct CDR3 sequences, about 7% of them present only once. This clonotype was detected ten times or more. Time point described: pre-sensitization, week 0. Treatment denoted: therapeutic diphenylcyclopropenone sensitization with weekly scalp DPC. Donors were 18 to 70-year-old alopecia patients suitable for DPC. Before extraction, the whole blood was not fractionated, and total RNA was taken from it. The length of the CDR3 is 14 residues. J lost 4 bases, V lost 2 bases, and 3 bases had no gene match.

The specimen comprised whole blood, sampled in connection with sensitization to the hapten diphenylcyclopropenone (DPC). The TCR sequence derives from a woman aged 25 to 39 with alopecia areata. Some clones in this sample may be carry-over from other donors' samples. The V and J genes are TRBV12-3 or TRBV12-4 and TRBJ2-5, with 8 nucleotides matching TRBD1. The CDR3 is CASSLRTGRETQYF. Written as DNA, the CDR3 is TGTGCCAGCAGTTTAAGGACAGGGCGAGAGACCCAGTACTTC.